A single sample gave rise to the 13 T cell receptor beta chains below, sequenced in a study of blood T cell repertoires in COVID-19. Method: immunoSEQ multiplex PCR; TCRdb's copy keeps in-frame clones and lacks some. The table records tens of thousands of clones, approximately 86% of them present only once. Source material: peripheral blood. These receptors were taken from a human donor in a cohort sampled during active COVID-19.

In nucleotides, the CDR3 is TGTGCCACCAGTGATGCCCCACTAGGCTCCCAAGAGACCCAGTACTTC. Translated, it gives CATSDAPLGSQETQYF. The chain uses TRBV24-1 and TRBJ2-5, with a possible D match to TRBD2 (5 bases). V shed 3 bases and J shed 1 base, with 14 bases lying between them. This CDR3 spans 16 amino acids. CDR1 and CDR2 (germline): KGHDR, SFDVKD.

The CDR3 is CSVEAVPDTQYF. Here the CDR3 DNA reads TGCAGCGTTGAAGCGGTGCCAGATACGCAGTATTTT. The chain carries TRBV29-1 and TRBJ2-3; D call uncertain. V lost 1 base to trimming and J lost 4 bases, with 6 bases between them. The CDR3 totals 12 residues. The V gene's germline CDR1 is SQVTM and CDR2 ANQGSEA.

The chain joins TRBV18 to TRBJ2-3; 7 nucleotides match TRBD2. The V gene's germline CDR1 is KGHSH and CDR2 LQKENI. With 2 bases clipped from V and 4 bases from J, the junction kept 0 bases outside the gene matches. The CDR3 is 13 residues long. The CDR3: CASSPAGADTQYF. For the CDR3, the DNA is TGTGCCAGCTCACCAGCGGGGGCAGATACGCAGTATTTT. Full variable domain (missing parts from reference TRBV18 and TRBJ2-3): NAGVMQNPRHLVRRRGQEARLRCSPMKGHSHVYWYRQLPEEGLKFMVYLQKENIIDESGMPKERFSAEFPKEGPSILRIQQVVRGDSAAYFCASSPAGADTQYFGPGTRLTVL.

This chain's CDR3 is CASSPRPGDTDTQYF. CDR3 sequence (DNA): TGTGCCAGCAGCCCCCGGCCGGGGGACACAGATACGCAGTATTTT. This chain connects TRBV7-2 to TRBJ2-3; tentative D call: TRBD2 (6 bases). Per germline, CDR1 SGHTA and CDR2 FQGNSA. CDR3 size: 15 residues. Trimming removed 5 bases at V and 2 bases at J, with 14 bases between.

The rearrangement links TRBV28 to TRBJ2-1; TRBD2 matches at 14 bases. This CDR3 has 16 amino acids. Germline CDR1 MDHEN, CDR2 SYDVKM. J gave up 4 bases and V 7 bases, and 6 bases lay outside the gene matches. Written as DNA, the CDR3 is TGTGCCAGCAAACCTAGGACTAGCGGGGGGTACAATGAGCAGTTCTTC. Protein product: CASKPRTSGGYNEQFF.

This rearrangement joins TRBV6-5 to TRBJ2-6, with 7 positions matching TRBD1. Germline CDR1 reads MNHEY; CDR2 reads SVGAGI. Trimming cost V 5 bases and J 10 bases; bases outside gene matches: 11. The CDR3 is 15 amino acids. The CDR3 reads CASSPTGQAANVLTF. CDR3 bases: TGTGCCAGCAGTCCAACTGGACAGGCCGCGAACGTCCTGACTTTC.

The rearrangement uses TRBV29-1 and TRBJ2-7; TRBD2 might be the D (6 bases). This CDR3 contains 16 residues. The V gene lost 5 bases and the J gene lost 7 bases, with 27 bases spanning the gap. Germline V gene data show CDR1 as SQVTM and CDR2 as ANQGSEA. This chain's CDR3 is CSVYGGVDSGLWEQYF. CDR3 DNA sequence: TGCAGCGTTTACGGCGGGGTAGACTCAGGCCTTTGGGAGCAGTACTTC.

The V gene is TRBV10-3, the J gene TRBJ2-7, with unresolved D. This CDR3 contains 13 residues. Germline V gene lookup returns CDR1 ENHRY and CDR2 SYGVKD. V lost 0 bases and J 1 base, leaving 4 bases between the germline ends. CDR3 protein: CAISESQSYEQYF. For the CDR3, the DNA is TGTGCCATCAGTGAGTCACAGTCCTACGAGCAGTACTTC.

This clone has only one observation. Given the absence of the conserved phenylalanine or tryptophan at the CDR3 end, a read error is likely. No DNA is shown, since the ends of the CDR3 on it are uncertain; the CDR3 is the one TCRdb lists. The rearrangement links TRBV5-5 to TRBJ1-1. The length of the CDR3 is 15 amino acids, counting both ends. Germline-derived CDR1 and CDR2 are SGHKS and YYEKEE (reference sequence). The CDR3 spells CASSPLGIFFTEAPY.

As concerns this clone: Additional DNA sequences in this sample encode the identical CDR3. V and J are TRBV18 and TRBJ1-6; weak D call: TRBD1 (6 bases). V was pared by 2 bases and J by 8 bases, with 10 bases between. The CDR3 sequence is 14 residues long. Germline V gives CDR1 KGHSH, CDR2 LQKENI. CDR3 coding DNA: TGTGCCAGCTCACCATTGGACAGAGATTCACCCCTCCACTTT. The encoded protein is CASSPLDRDSPLHF.

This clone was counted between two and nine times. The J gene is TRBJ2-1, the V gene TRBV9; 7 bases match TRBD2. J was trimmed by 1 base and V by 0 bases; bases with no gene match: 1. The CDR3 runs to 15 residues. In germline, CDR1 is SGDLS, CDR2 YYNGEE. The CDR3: CASSVEGGSYNEQFF. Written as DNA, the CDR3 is TGTGCCAGCAGCGTAGAGGGAGGGTCCTACAATGAGCAGTTCTTC.

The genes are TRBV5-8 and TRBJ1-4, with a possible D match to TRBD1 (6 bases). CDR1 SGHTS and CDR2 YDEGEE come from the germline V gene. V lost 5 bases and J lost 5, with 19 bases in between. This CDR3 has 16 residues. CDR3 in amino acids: CASRSWGRTPNEKLFF. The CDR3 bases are TGTGCCAGCAGATCATGGGGGCGCACCCCGAATGAAAAACTGTTTTTT.

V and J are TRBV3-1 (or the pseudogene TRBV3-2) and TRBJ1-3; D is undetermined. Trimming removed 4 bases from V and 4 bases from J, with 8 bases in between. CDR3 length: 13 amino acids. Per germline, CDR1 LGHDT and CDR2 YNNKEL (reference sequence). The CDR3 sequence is CASSPVAGNTIYF. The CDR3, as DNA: TGTGCCAGCAGCCCCGTGGCCGGAAACACCATATATTTT.